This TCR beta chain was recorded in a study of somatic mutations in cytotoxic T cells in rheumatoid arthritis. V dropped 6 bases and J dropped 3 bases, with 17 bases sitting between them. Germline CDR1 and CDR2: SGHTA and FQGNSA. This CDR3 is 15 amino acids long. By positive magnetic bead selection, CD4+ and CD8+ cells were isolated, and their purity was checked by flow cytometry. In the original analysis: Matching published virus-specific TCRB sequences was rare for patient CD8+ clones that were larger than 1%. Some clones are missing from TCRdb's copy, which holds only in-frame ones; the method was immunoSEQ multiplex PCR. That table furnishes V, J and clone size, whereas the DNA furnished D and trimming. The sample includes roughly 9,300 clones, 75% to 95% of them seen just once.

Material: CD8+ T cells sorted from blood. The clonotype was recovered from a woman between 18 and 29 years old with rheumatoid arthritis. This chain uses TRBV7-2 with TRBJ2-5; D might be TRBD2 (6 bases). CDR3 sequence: CASSPGTYLKETQYF. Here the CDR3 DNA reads TGTGCCAGCAGTCCCGGGACTTACCTTAAAGAGACCCAGTACTTC.